Many counts were recorded for the clone carrying this T cell receptor beta chain. Its target is unknown. TCRdb passed the 5' RACE reads through MiXCR, listing each CDR3 protein once. The sample consists of tens of thousands of distinct CDR3 sequences, 10% to 15% of them appearing once. This sample is drawn from a study of early T cells in non-severe SARS-CoV-2 infection. Study details: Sequencing of bulk RNA from unsorted whole blood was done, without chain pairing. Points from the study as a whole: VDJdb-based matching was biased toward anti-spike CD8 responses and missed private and CD4 specificities.

This CDR3 has 13 amino acids. Trimming removed 3 bases from V and 5 bases from J, with 11 bases in between. CDR1 is SGHRS and CDR2 is YFSETQ in the germline V gene. This clonotype was obtained from an adult who was a healthcare worker with PCR-confirmed SARS-CoV-2 infection or an uninfected control (not recorded which). Specimen: whole blood. The chain employs TRBV5-1 and TRBJ1-2; maybe TRBD1 (5 bases). CDR3 amino acids: CASSSQGWYGYTF. The CDR3 coding sequence is TGCGCCAGCAGCTCCCAGGGATGGTATGGCTACACCTTC.